The clone carrying this T cell receptor beta chain has only one observation. Its antigen is currently unknown. The junction shows a germline mismatch at one end, possibly a read error. The entry originates in a study of cytomegalovirus exposure and HLA in healthy donors. The repertoire was sequenced with immunoSEQ multiplex PCR; TCRdb's copy has only in-frame clones and lacks some. The table lists some 100,000 clones, around nine tenths of them singletons. The study's findings and limits: The authors listed some 150 TCR beta chains as cytomegalovirus-associated. Using the classifier, cytomegalovirus status was reportedly diagnosed with high specificity and sensitivity.

The CDR3 totals 15 residues. Germline assignment: CDR1 MNHNS and CDR2 SASEGT. The donors formed part of the roughly 120-subject validation cohort, distinct from the roughly 670-subject first cohort. The sequence was collected from a woman under 30 in good health and CMV-seronegative. The sample taken for sequencing was PBMCs. The V and J genes are TRBV6-1 and TRBJ2-1, with TRBD2 identical over 8 bases. The CDR3 protein is CASSEAGVKRGEQFF. CDR3 in DNA: TGTGCCAGCAGCGAAGCGGGAGTTAAGAGGGGGGAGCAGTTCTTC.